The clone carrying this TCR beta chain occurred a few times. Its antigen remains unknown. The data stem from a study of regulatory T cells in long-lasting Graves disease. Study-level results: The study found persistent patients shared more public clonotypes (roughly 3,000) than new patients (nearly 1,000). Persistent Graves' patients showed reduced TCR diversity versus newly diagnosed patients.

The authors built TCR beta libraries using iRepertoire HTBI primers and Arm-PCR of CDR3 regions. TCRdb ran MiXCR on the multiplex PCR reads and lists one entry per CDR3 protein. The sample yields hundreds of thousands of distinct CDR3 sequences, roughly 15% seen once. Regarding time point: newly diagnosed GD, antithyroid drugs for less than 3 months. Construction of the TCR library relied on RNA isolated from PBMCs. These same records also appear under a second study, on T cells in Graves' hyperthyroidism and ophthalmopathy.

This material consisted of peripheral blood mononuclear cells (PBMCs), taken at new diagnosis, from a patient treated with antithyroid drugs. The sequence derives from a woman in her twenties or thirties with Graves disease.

CDR3: CAWSAGGPRAYEQYF. DNA for the CDR3: TGTGCCTGGAGCGCGGGAGGGCCTAGGGCCTACGAGCAGTACTTC. The chain combines TRBV30 with TRBJ2-7, with TRBD2 matching 9 bases. Germline lookup yields CDR1 GTSNPN and CDR2 SVGIG (reference sequence). V trimming: 3 bases; J trimming: 2 bases; junction bases outside the gene matches: 8. This CDR3 region has 15 residues. The variable domain in full, completed from reference TRBV30 and TRBJ2-7, reads SQTIHQWPATLVQPVGSPLSLECTVEGTSNPNLYWYRQAAGRGLQLLFYSVGIGQISSEVPQNLSASRPQDRQFILSSKKLLLSDSGFYLCAWSAGGPRAYEQYFGPGTRLTVT.